This TCR beta chain was sequenced in a study of early T cells in non-severe SARS-CoV-2 infection. In the study overall: Chains were unpaired, as sequencing was done on bulk RNA from unsorted whole blood.

This clonotype was detected a few times. Attachment of unique molecular identifiers to individual cDNA molecules was performed. Each CDR3 protein is one row after TCRdb ran MiXCR on the 5' RACE reads. This table has approximately 76,000 distinct CDR3 sequences, roughly 13% appearing once. The CDR3 loop spans 15 amino acids. The V segment lost 1 base and the J segment 2 bases; nucleotides outside the gene matches: 4. Germline values: CDR1 SEHNR, CDR2 FQNEAQ (reference sequence). The sequence was collected from an adult who was a healthcare worker with PCR-confirmed SARS-CoV-2 infection or an uninfected control (not recorded which). Sequenced: whole blood. The chain couples TRBV7-9 to TRBJ2-7; 8 positions agree with TRBD2. The CDR3 coding sequence is TGTGCCAGCAGCTTAGTGGGGACTAGAACCTACGAGCAGTACTTC. The encoded protein is CASSLVGTRTYEQYF.